Sequencing of this T cell receptor beta chain was carried out in a study of blood T cell repertoires in COVID-19 (dated by TCRdb to about 2020). Study-wide context: Samples from collaborators originated in the United States, Italy and Spain and spanned both the acute and convalescent phases of COVID-19. The prospective study material was composed of cDNA or gDNA derived from T cells, B-cell-depleted T cells, or PBMCs. Subjects who had been exposed to COVID-19, were actively infected with it, or had recovered from it provided the deeply sampled blood TCRbeta repertoires that made up the dataset. A freely available public database, intended as a resource for researchers studying the immune response to SARS-CoV-2, is where the repertoires were released. Samples came from the ongoing ImmuneRACE study (first 160 participants) plus 1,254 subjects from 6 global collaborators. Nearly every sample came with metadata listing a de-identified subject ID, COVID-19 status, age in years and sex. Where available, HLA class I and class II types were obtained from metadata supplied by the sample provider rather than from assay-based typing.

V sheds 5 bases and J sheds 0 bases, leaving 14 bases between their ends. Sequences SGHVS (CDR1) and FQNEAQ (CDR2) are obtained from the germline V gene. Reading from cysteine to phenylalanine, the CDR3 counts 15 amino acids. Just the 45-base CDR3 DNA is kept, in frame starting at base 1. In this sample, this clone turned up a few times. The clone's antigen remains unknown. Base qualities are missing; no much larger clone stands one base away. Each collaborating institution followed its own protocols to collect whole blood in K2EDTA tubes. For TCRbeta analysis, collaborators shipped samples as frozen whole blood, isolated PBMCs, or DNA extracted from either of those sample types. Overall results and qualifications from the work: Clinical and demographic metadata were provided uncurated, with the amount varying by source and participant.

The immunoSEQ Assay, a bias-controlled multiplex PCR, was used to amplify TCRbeta CDR3 regions from genomic DNA. On the authors' methods: The number of nucleated cells in each sample was estimated by amplification of reference gene primers within the assay. Sequence reads were collapsed and filtered to measure the absolute abundance of every unique TCRbeta CDR3 rearrangement. For each sample, productive Simpson clonality was calculated as the square root of Simpson's diversity index across productive rearrangements. TCRdb carries this immuneACCESS record with in-frame sequences only. Its versions omit some clonotypes, under half of them owing to an unresolved V gene in the studies checked, with the rest unexplained. Clonal size and the V and J genes are those of that table, whereas D and trimming came from the DNA. A total of under 150,000 clones appear in this sample, approximately 92% of them only once. The top ten constitute approximately 2.8% of the sample.

This TCR was recovered from a woman aged 55-70 years with active COVID-19. Sequencing input: peripheral blood. The chain couples TRBV7-8 to TRBJ2-7, with TRBD2 as a weak D call on 5 bases. DNA sequence: TGTGCCAGCAGCCCCCTAGCTCTCAGCTCCTACGAGCAGTACTTC. This codes for CASSPLALSSYEQYF.